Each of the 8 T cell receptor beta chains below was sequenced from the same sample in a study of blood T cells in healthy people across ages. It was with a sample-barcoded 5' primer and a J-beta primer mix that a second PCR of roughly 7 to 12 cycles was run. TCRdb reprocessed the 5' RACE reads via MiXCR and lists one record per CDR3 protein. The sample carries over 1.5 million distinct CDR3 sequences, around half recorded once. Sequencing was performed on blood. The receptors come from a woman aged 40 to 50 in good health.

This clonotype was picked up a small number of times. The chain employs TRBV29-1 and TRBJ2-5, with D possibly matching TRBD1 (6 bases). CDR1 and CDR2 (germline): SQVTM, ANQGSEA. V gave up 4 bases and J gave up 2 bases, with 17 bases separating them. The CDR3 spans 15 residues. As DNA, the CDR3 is TGCAGCGTTGTGGGGGCCCCCGGACAGCAAGAGACCCAGTACTTC. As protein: CSVVGAPGQQETQYF.

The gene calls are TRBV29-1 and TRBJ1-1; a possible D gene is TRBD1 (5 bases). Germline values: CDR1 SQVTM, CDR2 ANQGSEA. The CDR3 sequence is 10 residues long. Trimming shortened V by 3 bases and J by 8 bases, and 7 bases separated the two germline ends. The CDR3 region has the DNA TGCAGCGTTGATGGGGGGGAAGCTTTCTTT. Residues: CSVDGGEAFF. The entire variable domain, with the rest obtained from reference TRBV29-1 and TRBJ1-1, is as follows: SAVISQKPSRDICQRGTSLTIQCQVDSQVTMMFWYRQQPGQSLTLIATANQGSEATYESGFVIDKFPISRPNLTFSTLTVSNMSPEDSSIYLCSVDGGEAFFGQGTRLTVV.

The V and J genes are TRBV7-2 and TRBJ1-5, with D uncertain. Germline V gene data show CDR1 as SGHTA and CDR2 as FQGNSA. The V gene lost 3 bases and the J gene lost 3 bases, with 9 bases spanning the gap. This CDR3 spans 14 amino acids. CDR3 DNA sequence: TGTGCCAGCAGCTTCGACAAATACAATCAGCCCCAGCATTTT. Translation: CASSFDKYNQPQHF.

This CDR3 is CATTWGDSSNYGYTF. Here the CDR3 DNA reads TGTGCCACTACCTGGGGGGACAGCAGTAACTATGGCTACACCTTC. This chain joins TRBV6-5 and TRBJ1-2, with 7 bases aligning to TRBD1. This CDR3 region has 15 residues. Germline V gene lookup returns CDR1 MNHEY and CDR2 SVGAGI. The trim removed 10 bases at V and 1 base at J, leaving 12 bases unmatched.

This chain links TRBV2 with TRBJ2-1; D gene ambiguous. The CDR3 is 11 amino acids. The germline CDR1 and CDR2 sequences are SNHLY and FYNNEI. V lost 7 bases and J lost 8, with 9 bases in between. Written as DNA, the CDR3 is TGTGCCAGCAAGGGAACCCATGAGCAGTTCTTC. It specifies CASKGTHEQFF.

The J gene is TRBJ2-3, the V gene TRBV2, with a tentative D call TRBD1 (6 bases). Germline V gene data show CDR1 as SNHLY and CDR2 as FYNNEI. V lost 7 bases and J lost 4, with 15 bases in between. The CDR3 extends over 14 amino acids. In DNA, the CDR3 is TGTGCCAGCACGACTGGACAGCCTCCAGATACGCAGTATTTT. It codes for CASTTGQPPDTQYF.

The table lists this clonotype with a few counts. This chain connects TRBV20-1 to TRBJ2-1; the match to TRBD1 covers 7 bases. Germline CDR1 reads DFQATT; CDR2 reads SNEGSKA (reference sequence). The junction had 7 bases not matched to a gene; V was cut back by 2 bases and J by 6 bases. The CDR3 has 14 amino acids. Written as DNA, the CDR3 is TGCAGTGCTAGACCCCCGCCAGGGGGCAATGAGCAGTTCTTC. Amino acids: CSARPPPGGNEQFF.

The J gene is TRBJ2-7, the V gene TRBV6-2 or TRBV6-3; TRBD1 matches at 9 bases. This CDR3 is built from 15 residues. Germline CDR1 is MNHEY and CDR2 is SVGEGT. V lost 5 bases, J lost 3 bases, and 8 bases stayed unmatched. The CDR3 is CASSTTGGAFYEQYF. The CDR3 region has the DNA TGTGCCAGCAGTACTACAGGGGGCGCGTTCTACGAGCAGTACTTC.